This T cell receptor (beta chain) appears in the sequencing data of a study of Tregs in tolerant kidney transplant recipients. Data came from immunoSEQ multiplex PCR; TCRdb stores just in-frame clones and leaves some out. The data contain over 70,000 clones, around nine tenths of them singletons. Worth noting for this clone: Its antigen remains unidentified.

Study-level findings and limits: Findings come from small patient numbers and require larger validation.

This CDR3 has 16 amino acids. Related graft donors supplied nonmyeloablative bone marrow transplants, and mixed chimerism was transient. Thawed PBMCs were FACS-sorted into unstimulated CD4+CD25+CD127- regulatory T cells, CD4+CD25- non-regulatory cells, CD4 and CD8 cells. V usage is TRBV21-1 and J usage is TRBJ2-1; TRBD1, the D gene given by the table, was not confirmed from the DNA. TRBV21-1 is listed as a pseudogene. This sequence originates from a human patient who received a combined kidney and bone marrow transplant. Some T cells may have originated in the graft donor. This sample comprised CD4+ T cells from blood (PBMCs), obtained 24 months after the transplant. The CDR3 reads CASSPSPGQGANEQFF. DNA for the CDR3: TGTGCCAGCAGCCCGAGCCCGGGACAGGGGGCCAATGAGCAGTTCTTC.